This TCR beta chain originates from a study of T cells in Graves' hyperthyroidism and ophthalmopathy. Whole-study findings and limits: Clonotypes that were expanded in thyroid above 0.001 mostly appeared in blood too. Ophthalmopathy was distinguished from stable hyperthyroidism by 13 V-J signatures.

Amplified TCR beta CDR3 regions came from RNA transcripts. First-round RT-PCR with HTBI primers amplified the TCR CDR3 region. TCRdb fed the multiplex PCR reads into MiXCR, producing one record per CDR3 protein. The sample has about 360,000 distinct CDR3 sequences, approximately 13% seen once; the top ten hold 9.2%. Trimming pared 3 bases from V and 5 bases from J, leaving 10 bases between. The CDR3 is made up of 13 amino acids. Researchers defined stable Graves' hyperthyroidism as no ophthalmopathy progression within 18 months. Fresh 10 ml peripheral blood yielded PBMCs. This clonotype was seen at least ten times. Its matching antigen is unknown.

The sequenced material came from blood. The chain employs TRBV12-3 or TRBV12-4 and TRBJ1-1, with D possibly matching TRBD1 (5 bases). The clonotype originates from a woman under 30 with Graves' hyperthyroidism. CDR3 in DNA: TGTGCCAGCAGTTTCCGGGAGGGGACTGAAGCTTTCTTT. This codes for CASSFREGTEAFF.